The 15 T cell receptor beta chains listed next were all sequenced from one sample in a study of T cells in Graves' hyperthyroidism and ophthalmopathy (dated by TCRdb to the late 2010s). Library preparation used multiplex PCR. Sequenced on an Illumina HiSeq 2000. The TCR beta CDR3 regions were amplified from RNA transcripts. The TCR CDR3 was subjected to a first round of RT-PCR using the HTBI primer set and the Qiagen OneStep RT-PCR kit. TCRdb trimmed the raw reads at Q25, called clones with MiXCR and kept productive beta chains. Each CDR3 protein gets just one entry, which takes the most common genes and DNA from the rows behind it. Within this sample are 400,000 or so distinct CDR3 sequences, with more than 14% of them counted one time only. Of the sample, around 20% is held by the ten largest clones. The material sequenced was blood. These receptors were taken from a woman in her 30s with Graves' ophthalmopathy.

V is TRBV5-1 and J is TRBJ2-6, with D perhaps matching TRBD1 (6 bases). CDR1 is SGHRS and CDR2 is YFSETQ in the germline V gene. The CDR3 has 17 residues. V was shortened by 8 bases and J by 0 bases, with 18 bases between the two germline ends. The CDR3 sequence: CASSGVSSYSGANVLTF. The CDR3 bases are TGCGCCAGTTCAGGGGTCTCCTCCTACTCTGGGGCCAACGTCCTGACTTTC.

V gene TRBV20-1 combines with J gene TRBJ1-5; no reliable D call. The V and J ends lost 7 bases and 5 bases respectively, with 12 bases between them. Germline CDR1 and CDR2: DFQATT and SNEGSKA (reference sequence). The CDR3 sequence is 12 residues long. The CDR3 nucleotides are TGCAGTGTCTCCGAGGGAGATCAGCCCCAGCATTTT. Translated: CSVSEGDQPQHF.

This clonotype was counted at least ten times. CDR3: CASSLTSGGKETQYF. The CDR3 bases are TGTGCCAGCAGTCTTACTAGCGGGGGAAAAGAGACCCAGTACTTC. The chain is built from TRBV2 and TRBJ2-5; 11 bases map to TRBD2. Germline-derived CDR1 and CDR2 are SNHLY and FYNNEI. CDR3 size: 15 residues. Germline trimming cut 5 bases from V and 3 bases from J; bases unmatched to any gene: 5.

This chain joins TRBV19 and TRBJ2-7; perhaps D is TRBD1 or TRBD2 (5 bases each). There are 14 residues in the CDR3. V was clipped by 3 bases and J by 3 bases, with 12 bases between them. The germline gives CDR1 LNHDA, CDR2 SQIVND (reference sequence). The CDR3 sequence: CASSMGVGDYEQYF. In DNA form, the CDR3 reads TGTGCCAGTAGTATGGGGGTCGGAGACTACGAGCAGTACTTC.

In this sample, this clonotype turned up a few times. This chain uses TRBV28 with TRBJ1-2; D may be TRBD1 (5 bases). Trimming left V 6 bases short and J 0 bases short, with 14 bases between. The CDR3 totals 15 residues. Germline CDR1 reads MDHEN; CDR2 reads SYDVKM. The CDR3 DNA reads as TGTGCCAGCAGAGGAAGGGACGGGGCTAACTATGGCTACACCTTC. Amino acid sequence: CASRGRDGANYGYTF.

This clonotype was recorded a few times. The V and J genes are TRBV4-1 and TRBJ1-2; TRBD1 matches at 8 bases. The CDR3 totals 15 residues. Germline V CDR1 and CDR2: MGHRA, YSYEKL. V shed 0 bases and J 2 bases; nucleotides not matched to a gene: 2. This CDR3 reads CASSQEGTGNYGYTF. CDR3 coding DNA: TGCGCCAGCAGCCAAGAAGGGACAGGAAACTATGGCTACACCTTC.

In its sample, this clonotype was seen many times. V gene TRBV7-8 combines with J gene TRBJ2-3, with D possibly being TRBD2 (5 bases). The CDR3 length is 14 residues. The germline V and J ends were trimmed by 7 bases and 7 bases, with 18 bases remaining between them. Germline V lookup: CDR1 SGHVS, CDR2 FQNEAQ. The DNA for the CDR3 is TGTGCCAGCAAAGACTATGGGAACGTCTATACGCAGTATTTT. Translated, it gives CASKDYGNVYTQYF.

This clonotype was counted many times. This rearrangement joins TRBV20-1 to TRBJ2-6; no clear D gene. V was trimmed by 0 bases and J by 4 bases, leaving 16 bases between them. The CDR3 is made up of 17 amino acids. The germline V gene encodes CDR1 DFQATT and CDR2 SNEGSKA (reference sequence). For the CDR3, the DNA is TGCAGTGCTAGAGATTCGACCAACCCCCGAGGGGCCAACGTCCTGACTTTC. Amino acid sequence: CSARDSTNPRGANVLTF.

This clonotype has a count of ten or more. The rearrangement joins TRBV5-1 to TRBJ2-3, with TRBD2 matching 10 bases. The CDR3 sequence is 14 residues long. The V gene's germline CDR1 is SGHRS and CDR2 YFSETQ. The junction had 4 bases not matched to a gene; V was cut back by 3 bases and J by 6 bases. In DNA, the CDR3 is TGCGCCAGCAGCTCGGGACTAGCGTCGGATACGCAGTATTTT. Encoded protein: CASSSGLASDTQYF.

Regarding this clonotype: The junction differs from germline at one of its ends, possibly a read error. This rearrangement joins TRBV7-7 to TRBJ2-1; 7 bases map to TRBD1. From germline, CDR1 is SSHAT and CDR2 FNYEAQ (reference sequence). The CDR3 extends over 13 amino acids. Here the CDR3 reads CASSPGTDNEQFF. Here the CDR3 DNA reads TGTGCTAGCAGCCCCGGGACAGACAATGAGCAGTTCTTC.

There are many counts of this clonotype. The rearrangement links TRBV3-1 to TRBJ2-3, with TRBD2 matching 9 bases. J was trimmed by 8 bases and V by 0 bases; bases with no gene match: 6. The CDR3 consists of 15 residues. Germline assignment: CDR1 LGHDT and CDR2 YNNKEL (reference sequence). DNA for the CDR3: TGTGCCAGCAGCCAAGACGCGGGGGGGGTGGGTACGCAGTATTTT. Translation gives CASSQDAGGVGTQYF.

At least ten counts were recorded for this clonotype. The CDR3 here is CSARAVGETQYF. The CDR3 coding sequence is TGCAGTGCTAGAGCGGTTGGAGAGACCCAGTACTTC. The chain combines TRBV20-1 with TRBJ2-5; D call uncertain. The CDR3 extends over 12 amino acids. V dropped 1 base and J dropped 4 bases, with 7 bases sitting between them. Germline V gene data show CDR1 as DFQATT and CDR2 as SNEGSKA (reference sequence).

A note on this clonotype: This could be a read error, since a much larger clone is one nucleotide away. The gene calls are TRBV12-3 or TRBV12-4 and TRBJ1-2; a possible D gene is TRBD1 (5 bases). This CDR3 is 16 amino acids long. The V and J ends lost 5 bases and 5 bases respectively, with 21 bases between them. DNA for the CDR3: TGTGCCAGCAGTCCCGGGGGACTGGTGGCAAAGTATGGCTACACCTTC. Translating it yields CASSPGGLVAKYGYTF.

This chain connects TRBV19 to TRBJ1-4; 7 nucleotides line up with TRBD1. CDR1 LNHDA and CDR2 SQIVND come from the germline V gene (reference sequence). This CDR3 region has 14 residues. V dropped 7 bases and J dropped 1; count of bases not matched to a gene: 3. CDR3 loop: CASNRGGTNEKLFF. The CDR3 DNA is TGTGCCAGTAACAGGGGTGGAACTAATGAAAAACTGTTTTTT.

This clonotype was found a few times. This chain uses TRBV2 with TRBJ1-5, with a tentative D call TRBD1 (5 bases). Trimming removed 3 bases from V and 0 bases from J, with 12 bases in between. The CDR3 is 16 amino acids. Germline V gene lookup returns CDR1 SNHLY and CDR2 FYNNEI. CDR3 sequence (DNA): TGTGCCAGCAGTGATCCAGAGGGGTTTAGCAATCAGCCCCAGCATTTT. As protein: CASSDPEGFSNQPQHF.